What follows describes a single T cell receptor beta chain. Its antigen is as yet unknown. The V end was cut by 0 bases, the J end by 5 bases, with 11 bases between. CDR1 MNHEY and CDR2 SVGAGI come from the germline V gene. The CDR3 consists of 14 residues. Donor samples were obtained from healthy Caucasian individuals from Russia, aged 6 to 90. At least 7 million PBMCs were isolated per sample. The record originates from a study of blood T cells in healthy people across ages. Whole-study findings and limits: Lack of knowledge of donor CMV status possibly confounded expanded clonotype changes. Older individuals had lower TCR beta diversity per million T cells (the decline was roughly linear).

With a J-beta primer mix and a sample-barcoded 5' primer, a second PCR ran about 7 to 11 cycles. In TCRdb, the 5' RACE reads were re-called with MiXCR into one record per CDR3 protein. Among about 640,000 distinct CDR3 sequences, around 54% were seen once, and the ten largest hold around 37%. The rearrangement joins TRBV6-5 to TRBJ2-7; tentative D call: TRBD2 (6 bases). Specimen: blood. The sequence was obtained from a man aged 55 to 70 in good health. The CDR3 DNA follows: TGTGCCAGCAGTTACTCCGGGGGATTCAACGAGCAGTACTTC. Translating gives CASSYSGGFNEQYF.